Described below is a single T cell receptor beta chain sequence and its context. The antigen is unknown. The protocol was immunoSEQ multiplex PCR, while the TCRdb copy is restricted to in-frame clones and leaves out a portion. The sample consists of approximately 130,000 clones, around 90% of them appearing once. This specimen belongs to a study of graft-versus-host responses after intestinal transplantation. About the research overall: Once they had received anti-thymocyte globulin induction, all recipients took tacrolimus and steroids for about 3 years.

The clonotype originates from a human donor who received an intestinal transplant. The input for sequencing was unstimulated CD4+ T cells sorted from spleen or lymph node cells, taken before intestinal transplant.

The DNA for the CDR3 is TGCGCCAGCACCCTGTTGGATGACGGGGACAATGAGCAGTTCTTC. This encodes CASTLLDDGDNEQFF. This chain links TRBV5-1 with TRBJ2-1, with D possibly TRBD2 on 5 matching bases. This CDR3 is 15 amino acids long. Germline CDR1 SGHRS, CDR2 YFSETQ. Trimming removed 6 bases from V and 5 bases from J, with 18 bases in between.